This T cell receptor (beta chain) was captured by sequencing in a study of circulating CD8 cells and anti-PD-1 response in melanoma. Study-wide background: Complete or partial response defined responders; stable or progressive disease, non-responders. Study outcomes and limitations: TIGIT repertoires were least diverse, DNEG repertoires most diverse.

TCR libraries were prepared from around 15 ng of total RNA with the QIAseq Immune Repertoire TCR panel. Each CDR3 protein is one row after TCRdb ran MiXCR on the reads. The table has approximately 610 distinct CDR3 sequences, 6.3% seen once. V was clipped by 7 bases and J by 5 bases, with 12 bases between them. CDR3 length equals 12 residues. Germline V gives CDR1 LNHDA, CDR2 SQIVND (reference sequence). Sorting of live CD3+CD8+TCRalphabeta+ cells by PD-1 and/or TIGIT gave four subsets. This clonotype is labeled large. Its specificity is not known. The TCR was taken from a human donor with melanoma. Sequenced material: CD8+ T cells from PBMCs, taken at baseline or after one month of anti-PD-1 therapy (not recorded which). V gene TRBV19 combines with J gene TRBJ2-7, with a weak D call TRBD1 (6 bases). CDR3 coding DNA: TGTGCCAGTATCGTGTACAGGGACGAGCAGTACTTC. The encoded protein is CASIVYRDEQYF.